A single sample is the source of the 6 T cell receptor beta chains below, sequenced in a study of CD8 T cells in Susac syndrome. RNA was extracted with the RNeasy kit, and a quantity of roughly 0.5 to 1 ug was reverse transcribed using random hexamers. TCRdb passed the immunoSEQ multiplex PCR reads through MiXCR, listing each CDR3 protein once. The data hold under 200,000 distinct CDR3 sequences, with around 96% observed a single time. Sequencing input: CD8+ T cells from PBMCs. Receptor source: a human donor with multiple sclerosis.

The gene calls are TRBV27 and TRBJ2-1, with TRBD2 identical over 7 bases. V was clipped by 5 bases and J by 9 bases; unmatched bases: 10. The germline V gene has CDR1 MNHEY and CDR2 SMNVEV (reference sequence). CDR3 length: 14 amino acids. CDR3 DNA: TGTGCCAGCAGTCCCGAAGGACTAGGGATTGAGCAGTTCTTC. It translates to CASSPEGLGIEQFF.

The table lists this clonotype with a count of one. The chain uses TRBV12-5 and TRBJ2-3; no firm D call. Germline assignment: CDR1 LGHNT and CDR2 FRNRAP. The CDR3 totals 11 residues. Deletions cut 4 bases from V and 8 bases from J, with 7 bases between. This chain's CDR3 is CASGSLGTQYF. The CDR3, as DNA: TGTGCTAGTGGTTCCCTTGGTACGCAGTATTTT.

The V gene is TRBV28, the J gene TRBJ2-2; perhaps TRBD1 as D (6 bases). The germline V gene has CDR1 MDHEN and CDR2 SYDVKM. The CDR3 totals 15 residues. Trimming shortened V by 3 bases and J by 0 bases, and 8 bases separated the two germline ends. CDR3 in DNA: TGTGCCAGCAGTTTGGGGGCAGCGAACACCGGGGAGCTGTTTTTT. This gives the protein CASSLGAANTGELFF.

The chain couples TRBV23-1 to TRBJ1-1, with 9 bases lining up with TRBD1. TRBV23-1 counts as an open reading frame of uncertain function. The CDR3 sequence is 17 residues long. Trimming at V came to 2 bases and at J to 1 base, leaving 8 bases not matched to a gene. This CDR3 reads CASSQPYRGRWNTEAFF. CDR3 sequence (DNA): TGCGCCAGCAGTCAACCTTACAGGGGGCGGTGGAACACTGAAGCTTTCTTT.

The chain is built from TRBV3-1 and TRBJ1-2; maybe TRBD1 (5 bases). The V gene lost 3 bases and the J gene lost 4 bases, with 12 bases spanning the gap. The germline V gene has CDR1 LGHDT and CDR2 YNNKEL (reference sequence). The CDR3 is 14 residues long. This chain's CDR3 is CASSHGSGIYGYTF. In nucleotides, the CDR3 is TGTGCCAGCAGCCACGGATCAGGGATCTATGGCTACACCTTC.

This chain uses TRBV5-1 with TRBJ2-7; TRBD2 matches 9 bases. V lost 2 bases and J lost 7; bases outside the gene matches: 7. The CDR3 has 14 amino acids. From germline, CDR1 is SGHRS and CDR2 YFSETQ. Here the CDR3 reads CASSFASGESEQYF. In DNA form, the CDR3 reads TGCGCCAGCAGCTTTGCTAGCGGGGAGTCGGAGCAGTACTTC.